These 7 T cell receptor beta chains were all obtained from the same sample, sequenced in a study of T cell repertoires in cytomegalovirus infection. Their target antigens are unknown. TCRdb independently ran MiXCR on the reads; one entry per CDR3 protein. The table includes more than 250,000 distinct CDR3 sequences, around 25% detected once. The sequencing here drew on cultured PBMCs, taken from culture after CMV antigen stimulation. The receptors come from a human donor in good health (CMV status not recorded). Some clones in this sample may be carry-over from other donors' samples.

This clonotype was counted only a few times. The rearrangement joins TRBV7-2 to TRBJ1-2, with 7 bases lining up with TRBD1. V lost 2 bases and J lost 5; bases outside the gene matches: 5. The CDR3 consists of 14 residues. Germline V lookup: CDR1 SGHTA, CDR2 FQGNSA. DNA for the CDR3: TGTGCCAGCAGCTTACGCGACAGGGATTATGGCTACACCTTC. Translating it yields CASSLRDRDYGYTF.

The sample holds many counts of this clonotype. This chain uses TRBV7-8 with TRBJ2-7; TRBD1 or TRBD2 may be the D gene (6 bases each). Germline assignment: CDR1 SGHVS and CDR2 FQNEAQ. The CDR3 length is 16 residues. V was clipped by 3 bases and J by 0 bases, with 15 bases between them. The CDR3 loop is CASSFGRTVVSYEQYF. As DNA, the CDR3 is TGTGCCAGCAGCTTTGGGAGGACAGTCGTCTCCTACGAGCAGTACTTC.

This clonotype was found a few times. The chain couples TRBV6-2 or TRBV6-3 to TRBJ2-3, with no clear D. Germline values: CDR1 MNHEY, CDR2 SVGEGT. Trimming left V 6 bases short and J 4 bases short, with 5 bases between. This CDR3 spans 11 amino acids. The DNA for the CDR3 is TGTGCCAGCAGCTATGCAGATACGCAGTATTTT. It specifies CASSYADTQYF.

In this sample, this clonotype turned up many times. This sequence joins TRBV7-6 and TRBJ2-5; either TRBD1 or TRBD2 may fit D (5 bases each). The germline V gene encodes CDR1 SGHVS and CDR2 FNYEAQ. The CDR3 sequence is 15 residues long. Between the trimmed V and J ends, which lost 0 bases and 1 base, there was a span of 9 bases. For the CDR3, the DNA is TGTGCCAGCAGCTTAGCGCGAGGGGTCCAAGAGACCCAGTACTTC. It specifies CASSLARGVQETQYF.

The chain combines TRBV5-1 with TRBJ2-1; 11 positions agree with TRBD2. Germline CDR1 and CDR2: SGHRS and YFSETQ. Unmatched junction bases numbered 10, after V lost 5 bases and J lost 6 bases. CDR3 length: 16 residues. CDR3 sequence (DNA): TGCGCCAGCAGACATATAGCGGGAGGGCCGGGCAATGAGCAGTTCTTC. Translation gives CASRHIAGGPGNEQFF. Together with reference TRBV5-1 and TRBJ2-1, the CDR3 gives the full variable domain: KAGVTQTPRYLIKTRGQQVTLSCSPISGHRSVSWYQQTPGQGLQFLFEYFSETQRNKGNFPGRFSGRQFSNSRSEMNVSTLELGDSALYLCASRHIAGGPGNEQFFGPGTRLTVL.

This clonotype appeared many times. This chain uses TRBV27 with TRBJ1-5; 9 bases match TRBD1. The CDR3 is 16 residues long. Per germline, CDR1 MNHEY and CDR2 SMNVEV (reference sequence). Losses at the gene ends were 4 bases for V and 4 bases for J; bases not matched to a gene: 8. Here the CDR3 reads CASSSDTGGRNQPQHF. The CDR3 region has the DNA TGTGCCAGCAGTTCCGACACAGGGGGCAGAAATCAGCCCCAGCATTTT.

This clonotype was recorded a few times. The rearrangement uses TRBV5-1 and TRBJ2-5, with no clear D. CDR1 is SGHRS, CDR2 YFSETQ, per germline. There are 15 residues in the CDR3. Between the trimmed V and J ends, which lost 0 bases and 3 bases, there was a span of 12 bases. The CDR3 region is CASSLAGSSKETQYF. CDR3 bases: TGCGCCAGCAGCTTGGCGGGCAGTTCAAAAGAGACCCAGTACTTC. Filled out from reference TRBV5-1 and TRBJ2-5, the complete variable domain reads KAGVTQTPRYLIKTRGQQVTLSCSPISGHRSVSWYQQTPGQGLQFLFEYFSETQRNKGNFPGRFSGRQFSNSRSEMNVSTLELGDSALYLCASSLAGSSKETQYFGPGTRLLVL.